Included here is one T cell receptor beta chain sequence, with context. One end of the junction fails to match germline, which may point to a read error. Constant-region reverse primers amplified full-length variable regions, followed by semi-nested Nested Universal Primer A PCR. TCRdb re-called the 5' RACE reads with MiXCR, one entry per CDR3 protein. The sample consists of some 60,000 distinct CDR3 sequences, around 30% of them appearing once. The clonotype originates from a female donor with breast cancer. The sample taken for sequencing was tumor-infiltrating naive CD4+ T cells sorted from the breast tumor. Described subset: naive CD4+ T cells, CD4+CD45RA+CD25-.

Here the CDR3 DNA reads TGTGCCAGCTCCCTGGGACTAGGGTACGAGCGGTACTTC. Translated, it gives CASSLGLGYERYF. The chain is built from TRBV2 and TRBJ2-7, with 8 bases that match TRBD2. The length of the CDR3 is 13 residues. CDR1 and CDR2 from the germline V gene are SNHLY and FYNNEI.